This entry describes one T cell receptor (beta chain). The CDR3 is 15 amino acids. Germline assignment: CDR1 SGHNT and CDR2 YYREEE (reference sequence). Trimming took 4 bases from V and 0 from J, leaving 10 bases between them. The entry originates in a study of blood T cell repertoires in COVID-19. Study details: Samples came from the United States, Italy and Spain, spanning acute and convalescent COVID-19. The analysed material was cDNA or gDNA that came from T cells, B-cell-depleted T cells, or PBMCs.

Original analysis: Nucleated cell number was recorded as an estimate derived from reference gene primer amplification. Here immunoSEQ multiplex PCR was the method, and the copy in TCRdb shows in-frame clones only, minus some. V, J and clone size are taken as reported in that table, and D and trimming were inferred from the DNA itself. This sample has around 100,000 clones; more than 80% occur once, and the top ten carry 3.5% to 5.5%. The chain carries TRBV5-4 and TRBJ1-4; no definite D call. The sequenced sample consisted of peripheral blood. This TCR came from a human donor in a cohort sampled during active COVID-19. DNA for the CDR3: TGTGCCAGCAGCCTTACGGGAGCAACTAATGAAAAACTGTTTTTT. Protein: CASSLTGATNEKLFF.